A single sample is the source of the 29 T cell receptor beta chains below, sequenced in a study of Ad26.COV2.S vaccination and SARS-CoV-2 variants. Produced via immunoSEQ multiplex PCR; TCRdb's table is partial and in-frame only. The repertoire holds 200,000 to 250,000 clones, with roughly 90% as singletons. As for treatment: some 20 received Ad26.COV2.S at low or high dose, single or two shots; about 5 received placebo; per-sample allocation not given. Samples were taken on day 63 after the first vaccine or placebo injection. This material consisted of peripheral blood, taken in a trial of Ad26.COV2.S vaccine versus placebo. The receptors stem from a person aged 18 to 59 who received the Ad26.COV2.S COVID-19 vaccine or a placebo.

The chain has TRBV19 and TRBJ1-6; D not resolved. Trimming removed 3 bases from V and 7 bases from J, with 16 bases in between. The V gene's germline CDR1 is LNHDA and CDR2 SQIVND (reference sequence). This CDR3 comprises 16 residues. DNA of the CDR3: TGTGCCAGTAGTATCTCGTCCGAAGGCATCAATTCACCCCTCCACTTT. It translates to CASSISSEGINSPLHF.

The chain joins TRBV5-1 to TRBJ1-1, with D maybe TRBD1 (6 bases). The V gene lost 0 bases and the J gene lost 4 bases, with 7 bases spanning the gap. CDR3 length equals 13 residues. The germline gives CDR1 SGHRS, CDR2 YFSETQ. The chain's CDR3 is CASSLGGGTEAFF. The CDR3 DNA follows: TGCGCCAGCAGCTTGGGAGGGGGCACTGAAGCTTTCTTT.

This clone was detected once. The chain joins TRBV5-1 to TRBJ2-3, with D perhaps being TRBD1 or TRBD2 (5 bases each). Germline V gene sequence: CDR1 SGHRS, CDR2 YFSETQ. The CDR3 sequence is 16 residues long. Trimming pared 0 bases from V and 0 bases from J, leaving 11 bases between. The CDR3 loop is CASSLGDGTSTDTQYF. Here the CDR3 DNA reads TGCGCCAGCAGCTTGGGGGACGGGACCAGCACAGATACGCAGTATTTT.

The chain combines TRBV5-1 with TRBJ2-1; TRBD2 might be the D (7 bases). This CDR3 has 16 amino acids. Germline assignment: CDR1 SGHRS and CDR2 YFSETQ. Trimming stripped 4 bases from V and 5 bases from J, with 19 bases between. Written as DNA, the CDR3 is TGCGCCAGCAGCACGAGGGGGGGCCCGAGGGACAATGAGCAGTTCTTC. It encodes CASSTRGGPRDNEQFF.

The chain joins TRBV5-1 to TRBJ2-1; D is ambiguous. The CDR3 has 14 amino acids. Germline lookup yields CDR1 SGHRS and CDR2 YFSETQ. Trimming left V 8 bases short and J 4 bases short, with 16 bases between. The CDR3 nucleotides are TGCGCCAGTAGAAAGGAAGATCCATACAATGAGCAGTTCTTC. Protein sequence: CASRKEDPYNEQFF. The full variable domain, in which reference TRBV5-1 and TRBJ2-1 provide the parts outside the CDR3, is KAGVTQTPRYLIKTRGQQVTLSCSPISGHRSVSWYQQTPGQGLQFLFEYFSETQRNKGNFPGRFSGRQFSNSRSEMNVSTLELGDSALYLCASRKEDPYNEQFFGPGTRLTVL.

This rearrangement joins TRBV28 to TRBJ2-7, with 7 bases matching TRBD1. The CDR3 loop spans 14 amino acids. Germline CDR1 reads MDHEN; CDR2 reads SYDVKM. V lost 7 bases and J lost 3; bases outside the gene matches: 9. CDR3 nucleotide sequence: TGTGCCAGCACTAGAAAGACAGGGTTCTACGAGCAGTACTTC. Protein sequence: CASTRKTGFYEQYF.

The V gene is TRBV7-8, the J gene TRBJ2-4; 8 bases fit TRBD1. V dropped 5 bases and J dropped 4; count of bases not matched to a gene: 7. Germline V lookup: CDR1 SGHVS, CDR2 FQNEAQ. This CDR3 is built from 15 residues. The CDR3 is CASSTTTGVKNIQYF. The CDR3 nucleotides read TGTGCCAGCAGCACCACGACAGGGGTTAAAAACATTCAGTACTTC.

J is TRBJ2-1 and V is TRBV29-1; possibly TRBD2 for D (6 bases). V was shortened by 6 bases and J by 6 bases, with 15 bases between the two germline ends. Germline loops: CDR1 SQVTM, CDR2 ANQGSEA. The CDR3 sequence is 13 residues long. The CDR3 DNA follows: TGCAGCGTCTGGGGGGAAGGTTTCAATGAGCAGTTCTTC. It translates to CSVWGEGFNEQFF.

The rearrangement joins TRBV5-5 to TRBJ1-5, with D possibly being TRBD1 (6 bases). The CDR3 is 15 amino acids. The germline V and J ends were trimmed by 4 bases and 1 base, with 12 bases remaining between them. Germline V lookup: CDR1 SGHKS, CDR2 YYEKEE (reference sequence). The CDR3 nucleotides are TGTGCCAGCAGCGAGAGGGGGTTGAGCAATCAGCCCCAGCATTTT. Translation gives CASSERGLSNQPQHF.

The CDR3 sequence is CASSEGVSAGRGNTEAFF. The CDR3 DNA reads TGTGCCAGCAGTGAAGGGGTTTCGGCAGGGAGGGGAAACACTGAAGCTTTCTTT. The chain couples TRBV2 to TRBJ1-1; D is possibly TRBD1 (5 bases). The V gene lost 1 base and the J gene lost 2 bases, with 20 bases spanning the gap. Germline lookup yields CDR1 SNHLY and CDR2 FYNNEI. This CDR3 region has 18 residues.

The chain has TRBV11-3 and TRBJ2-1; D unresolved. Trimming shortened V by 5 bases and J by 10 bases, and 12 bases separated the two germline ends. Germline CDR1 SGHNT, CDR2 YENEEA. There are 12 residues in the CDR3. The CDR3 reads CASSLPGQEQFF. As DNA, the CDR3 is TGTGCCAGCAGCCTCCCAGGCCAGGAGCAGTTCTTC.

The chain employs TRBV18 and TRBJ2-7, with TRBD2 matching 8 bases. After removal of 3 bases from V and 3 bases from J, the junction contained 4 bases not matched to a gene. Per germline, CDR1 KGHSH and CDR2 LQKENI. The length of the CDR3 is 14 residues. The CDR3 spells CASSPGTSNYEQYF. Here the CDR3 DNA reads TGTGCCAGCTCACCCGGGACTAGTAACTACGAGCAGTACTTC.

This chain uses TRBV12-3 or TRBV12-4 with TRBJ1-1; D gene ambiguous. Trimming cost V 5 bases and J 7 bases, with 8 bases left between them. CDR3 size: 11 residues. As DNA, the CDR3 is TGTGCCAGCAGTCTTAACTTTGAAGCTTTCTTT. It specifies CASSLNFEAFF.

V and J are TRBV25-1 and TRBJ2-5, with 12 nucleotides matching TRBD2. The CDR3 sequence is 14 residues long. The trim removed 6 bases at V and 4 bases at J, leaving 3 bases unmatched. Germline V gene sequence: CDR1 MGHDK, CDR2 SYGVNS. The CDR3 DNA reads TGTGCCAGCAGGCTAGCGGGAGGGAGAGAGACCCAGTACTTC. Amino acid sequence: CASRLAGGRETQYF.

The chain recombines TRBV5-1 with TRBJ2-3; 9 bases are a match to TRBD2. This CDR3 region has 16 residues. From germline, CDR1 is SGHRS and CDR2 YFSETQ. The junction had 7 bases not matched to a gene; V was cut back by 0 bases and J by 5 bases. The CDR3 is CASSLVRGRAGDTQYF. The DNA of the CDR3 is TGCGCCAGCAGCTTGGTACGCGGGAGGGCCGGAGATACGCAGTATTTT.

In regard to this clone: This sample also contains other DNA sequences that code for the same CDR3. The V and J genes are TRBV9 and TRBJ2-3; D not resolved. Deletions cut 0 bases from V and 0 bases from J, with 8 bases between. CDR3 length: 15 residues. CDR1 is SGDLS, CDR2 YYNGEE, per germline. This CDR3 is CASSVVGSSTDTQYF. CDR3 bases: TGTGCCAGCAGCGTAGTAGGATCTAGCACAGATACGCAGTATTTT.

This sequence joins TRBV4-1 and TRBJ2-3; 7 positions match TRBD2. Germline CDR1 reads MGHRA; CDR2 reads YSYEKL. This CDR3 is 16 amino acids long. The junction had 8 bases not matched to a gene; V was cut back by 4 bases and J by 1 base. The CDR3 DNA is TGCGCCAGCAGCCTAGAGGCCCGGGAGGGCACAGATACGCAGTATTTT. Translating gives CASSLEAREGTDTQYF.

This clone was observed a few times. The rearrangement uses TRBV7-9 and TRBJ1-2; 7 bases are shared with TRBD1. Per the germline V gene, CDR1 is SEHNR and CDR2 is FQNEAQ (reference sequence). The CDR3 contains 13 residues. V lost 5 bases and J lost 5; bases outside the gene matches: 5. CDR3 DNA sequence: TGTGCCAGCAGCCCCAGGGGGGGATATGGCTACACCTTC. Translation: CASSPRGGYGYTF.

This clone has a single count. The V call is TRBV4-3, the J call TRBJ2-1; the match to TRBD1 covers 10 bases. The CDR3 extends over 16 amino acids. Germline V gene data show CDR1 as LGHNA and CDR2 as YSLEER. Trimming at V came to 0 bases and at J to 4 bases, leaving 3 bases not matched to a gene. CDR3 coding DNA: TGCGCCAGCAGCCAAGAACGGGACAGGGGATACAATGAGCAGTTCTTC. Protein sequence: CASSQERDRGYNEQFF.

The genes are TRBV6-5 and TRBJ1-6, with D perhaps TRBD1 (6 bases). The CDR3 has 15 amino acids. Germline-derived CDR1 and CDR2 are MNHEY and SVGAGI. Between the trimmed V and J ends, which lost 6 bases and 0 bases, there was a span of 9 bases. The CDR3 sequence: CASRADSSYNSPLHF. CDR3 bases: TGTGCCAGCAGGGCGGACAGCTCCTATAATTCACCCCTCCACTTT.

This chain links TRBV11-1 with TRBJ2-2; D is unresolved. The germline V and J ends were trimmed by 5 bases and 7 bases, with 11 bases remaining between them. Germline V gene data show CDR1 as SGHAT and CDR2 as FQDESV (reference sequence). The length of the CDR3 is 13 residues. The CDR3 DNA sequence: TGTGCCAGCAGCGGGTGGGGAAACGGGGAGCTGTTTTTT. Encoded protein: CASSGWGNGELFF. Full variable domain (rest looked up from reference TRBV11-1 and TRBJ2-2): EAEVAQSPRYKITEKSQAVAFWCDPISGHATLYWYRQILGQGPELLVQFQDESVVDDSQLPKDRFSAERLKGVDSTLKIQPAELGDSAMYLCASSGWGNGELFFGEGSRLTVL.

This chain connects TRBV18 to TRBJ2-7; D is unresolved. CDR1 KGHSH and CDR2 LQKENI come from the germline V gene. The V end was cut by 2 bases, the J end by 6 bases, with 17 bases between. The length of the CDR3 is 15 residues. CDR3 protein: CASSPSGLRLTEQYF. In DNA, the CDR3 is TGTGCCAGCTCACCATCGGGTTTACGGTTAACCGAGCAGTACTTC.

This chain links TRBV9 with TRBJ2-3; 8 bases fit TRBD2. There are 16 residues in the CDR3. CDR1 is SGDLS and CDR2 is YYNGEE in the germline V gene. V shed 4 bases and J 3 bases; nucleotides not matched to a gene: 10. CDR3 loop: CASSPQGAGVTDTQYF. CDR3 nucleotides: TGTGCCAGCAGCCCACAGGGAGCGGGAGTAACAGATACGCAGTATTTT.

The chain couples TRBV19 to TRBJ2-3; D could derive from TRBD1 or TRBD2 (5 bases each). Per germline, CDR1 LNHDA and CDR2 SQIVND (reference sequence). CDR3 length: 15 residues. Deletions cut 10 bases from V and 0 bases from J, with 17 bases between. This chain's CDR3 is CATTRAGLSTDTQYF. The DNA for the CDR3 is TGTGCCACCACCAGGGCGGGCTTGAGCACAGATACGCAGTATTTT.

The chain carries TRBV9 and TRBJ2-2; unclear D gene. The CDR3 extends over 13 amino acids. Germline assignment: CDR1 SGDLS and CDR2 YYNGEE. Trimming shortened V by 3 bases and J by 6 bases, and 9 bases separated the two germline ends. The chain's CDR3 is CASSASGAGELFF. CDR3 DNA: TGTGCCAGCAGCGCTTCAGGAGCCGGGGAGCTGTTTTTT.

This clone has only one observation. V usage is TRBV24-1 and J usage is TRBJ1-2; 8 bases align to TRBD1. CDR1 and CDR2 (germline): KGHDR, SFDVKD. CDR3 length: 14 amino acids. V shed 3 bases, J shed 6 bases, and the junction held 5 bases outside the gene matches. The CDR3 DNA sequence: TGTGCCACCAGTGATCCGACAGGGGTCGATGGCTACACCTTC. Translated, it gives CATSDPTGVDGYTF.

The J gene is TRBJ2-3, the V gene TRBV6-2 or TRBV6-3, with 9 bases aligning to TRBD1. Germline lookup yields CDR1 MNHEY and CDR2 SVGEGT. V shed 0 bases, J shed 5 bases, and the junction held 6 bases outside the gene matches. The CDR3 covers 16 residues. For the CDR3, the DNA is TGTGCCAGCAGTTACTCGACAGGGGGACCGGTAGATACGCAGTATTTT. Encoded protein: CASSYSTGGPVDTQYF.

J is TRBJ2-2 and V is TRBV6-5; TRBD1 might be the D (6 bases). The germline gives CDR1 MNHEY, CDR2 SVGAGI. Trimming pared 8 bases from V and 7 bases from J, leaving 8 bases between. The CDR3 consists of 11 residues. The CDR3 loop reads CASQGNGELFF. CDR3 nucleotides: TGTGCCAGCCAGGGGAACGGGGAGCTGTTTTTT.

CDR3 amino acids: CASSFNRGREQYF. The CDR3 nucleotides are TGTGCCAGCAGTTTCAACAGGGGTCGCGAGCAGTACTTC. The chain carries TRBV27 and TRBJ2-7; 7 nucleotides align to TRBD1. With 3 bases clipped from V and 6 bases from J, the junction kept 5 bases outside the gene matches. Germline CDR1 reads MNHEY; CDR2 reads SMNVEV (reference sequence). The CDR3 runs 13 residues.